These 13 T cell receptor beta chains were sequenced from one sample in a study of cytomegalovirus exposure and HLA in healthy donors (dated by TCRdb to the late 2010s). Library preparation was by the immunoSEQ multiplex PCR assay. Entries here come from immuneACCESS through TCRdb and include only in-frame sequences with V and J called. Some clones fail to appear in such tables; in the studies checked, an unresolved V gene covers under half of the shortfall, and the cause of the remainder is unknown. For this sample the table gives about 160,000 clones, of which roughly nine tenths were detected only once. In total, the top ten clones hold 4.2% of the sample. Input material: PBMCs. The origin of the receptors is a man between 18 and 29 years old in good health and CMV-seropositive.

CDR3 loop: CASSLTGTSGRTETQYF. CDR3 bases: TGTGCCAGCAGCCTCACCGGGACTAGCGGGAGGACGGAGACCCAGTACTTC. The chain combines TRBV9 with TRBJ2-5; TRBD2 aligns across 15 bases. The CDR3 is 17 amino acids. The V gene's germline CDR1 is SGDLS and CDR2 YYNGEE. The J segment lost 5 bases and the V segment lost 4 bases, leaving 9 bases of the junction unmatched. The complete variable domain, with remaining parts taken from reference TRBV9 and TRBJ2-5, reads DSGVTQTPKHLITATGQRVTLRCSPRSGDLSVYWYQQSLDQGLQFLIQYYNGEERAKGNILERFSAQQFPDLHSELNLSSLELGDSALYFCASSLTGTSGRTETQYFGPGTRLLVL.

This rearrangement joins TRBV6-1 to TRBJ2-7; 12 bases are a match to TRBD2. Germline V gives CDR1 MNHNS, CDR2 SASEGT. This CDR3 has 13 residues. With V trimmed by 6 bases and J by 6 bases, 3 bases remained unmatched. Here the CDR3 DNA reads TGTGCCAGCAGGACTAGCGGGAGAGGCGAGCAGTACTTC. As protein: CASRTSGRGEQYF.

The gene calls are TRBV15 and TRBJ1-1; no firm D call. CDR3 length: 13 residues. Germline CDR1 LNHNV, CDR2 YYDKDF (reference sequence). V shed 0 bases and J shed 6 bases, with 8 bases lying between them. The CDR3 here is CATSRDRMAEAFF. CDR3 DNA: TGTGCCACCAGCAGAGACAGGATGGCTGAAGCTTTCTTT.

The rearrangement uses TRBV4-1 and TRBJ2-1, with 11 bases identical to TRBD1. Germline loops: CDR1 MGHRA, CDR2 YSYEKL. After removal of 4 bases from V and 4 bases from J, the junction contained 3 bases not matched to a gene. The CDR3 is 15 amino acids. The CDR3 region has the DNA TGCGCCAGCAGCCTGGGACAGGGGGTGTACAATGAGCAGTTCTTC. It translates to CASSLGQGVYNEQFF.

The chain joins TRBV19 to TRBJ2-7; D is perhaps TRBD1 (5 bases). The CDR3 spans 13 residues. Germline V gene data show CDR1 as LNHDA and CDR2 as SQIVND (reference sequence). Trimming stripped 4 bases from V and 5 bases from J, with 12 bases between. The CDR3 protein is CASSRQLMNEQYF. DNA for the CDR3: TGTGCCAGTAGTAGACAGCTAATGAACGAGCAGTACTTC. The full variable domain, in which reference TRBV19 and TRBJ2-7 provide the parts outside the CDR3, is DGGITQSPKYLFRKEGQNVTLSCEQNLNHDAMYWYRQDPGQGLRLIYYSQIVNDFQKGDIAEGYSVSREKKESFPLTVTSAQKNPTAFYLCASSRQLMNEQYFGPGTRLTVT.

The chain employs TRBV28 and TRBJ1-1; the D gene is possibly TRBD1 (5 bases). Germline-derived CDR1 and CDR2 are MDHEN and SYDVKM. The ends were cut back, 1 base at V and 5 bases at J, with 17 bases in the middle. The CDR3 is 16 residues long. The CDR3 is CASSLLRPGGGTEAFF. CDR3 DNA sequence: TGTGCCAGCAGTTTATTACGCCCCGGGGGAGGTACTGAAGCTTTCTTT.

The gene calls are TRBV7-8 and TRBJ1-1, with 12 bases aligning to TRBD1. Germline CDR1 is SGHVS and CDR2 is FQNEAQ. The CDR3 covers 16 residues. The V segment lost 3 bases and the J segment 4 bases; nucleotides outside the gene matches: 6. The CDR3 region has the DNA TGTGCCAGCAGCTTCTACCGGGACAGGGGGCTCACTGAAGCTTTCTTT. Residues: CASSFYRDRGLTEAFF.

The V gene is TRBV18, the J gene TRBJ1-2; the D is unclear. The CDR3 runs 11 residues. The germline V gene has CDR1 KGHSH and CDR2 LQKENI. Trimming pared 3 bases from V and 3 bases from J, leaving 2 bases between. The CDR3 region has the DNA TGTGCCAGCTCACCCGACTATGGCTACACCTTC. It translates to CASSPDYGYTF.

This clone has a handful of counts. The genes are TRBV5-1 and TRBJ2-7; possible D gene TRBD1, 5 bases. The CDR3 consists of 12 residues. Between the trimmed V and J ends, which lost 5 bases and 4 bases, there was a span of 10 bases. Germline CDR1 SGHRS, CDR2 YFSETQ. The CDR3 here is CASSPDRYEQYF. DNA for the CDR3: TGCGCCAGCAGTCCCGACAGATACGAGCAGTACTTC.

V is TRBV9 and J is TRBJ2-3, with 14 bases aligning to TRBD2. V dropped 4 bases and J dropped 8; count of bases not matched to a gene: 12. This CDR3 region has 17 residues. Germline V lookup: CDR1 SGDLS, CDR2 YYNGEE. CDR3 region: CASSIEGLAGDGVTQYF. The CDR3 nucleotides read TGTGCCAGCAGCATCGAGGGACTAGCGGGAGATGGCGTTACGCAGTATTTT.

J is TRBJ2-7 and V is TRBV6-1, with 13 bases fitting TRBD2. The CDR3 covers 18 residues. Trimming cost V 4 bases and J 2 bases; bases outside gene matches: 11. Per the germline V gene, CDR1 is MNHNS and CDR2 is SASEGT. The CDR3 protein is CASSGGSPGLAGTYEQYF. As DNA, the CDR3 is TGTGCCAGCAGTGGTGGGAGTCCGGGACTAGCGGGAACCTACGAGCAGTACTTC.

The gene calls are TRBV7-8 and TRBJ2-7, with D possibly matching TRBD1 (5 bases). This CDR3 is 14 amino acids long. Germline-derived CDR1 and CDR2 are SGHVS and FQNEAQ. V was trimmed by 4 bases and J by 2 bases, leaving 12 bases between them. CDR3 protein: CASSYSDRTYEQYF. CDR3 bases: TGTGCCAGCAGCTACTCCGACAGAACCTACGAGCAGTACTTC.

The rearrangement links TRBV5-1 to TRBJ1-3, with D possibly being TRBD1 (5 bases). The CDR3 runs to 14 residues. Trimming stripped 3 bases from V and 8 bases from J, with 15 bases between. Germline V gene data show CDR1 as SGHRS and CDR2 as YFSETQ. The DNA of the CDR3 is TGCGCCAGCAGCTCCCTGGACCCGGGGGACACCATATATTTT. It specifies CASSSLDPGDTIYF. The full variable domain, rest sourced from reference TRBV5-1 and TRBJ1-3, is KAGVTQTPRYLIKTRGQQVTLSCSPISGHRSVSWYQQTPGQGLQFLFEYFSETQRNKGNFPGRFSGRQFSNSRSEMNVSTLELGDSALYLCASSSLDPGDTIYFGEGSWLTVV.